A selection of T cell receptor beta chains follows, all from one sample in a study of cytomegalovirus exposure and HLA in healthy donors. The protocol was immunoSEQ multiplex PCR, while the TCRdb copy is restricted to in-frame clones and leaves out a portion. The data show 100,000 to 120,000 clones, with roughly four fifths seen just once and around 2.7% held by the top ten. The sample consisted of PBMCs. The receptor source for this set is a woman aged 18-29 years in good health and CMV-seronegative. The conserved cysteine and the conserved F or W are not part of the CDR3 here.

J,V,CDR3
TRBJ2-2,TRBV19,ASSRGTGDTGELF
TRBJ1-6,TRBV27,ASRAGVSPLH
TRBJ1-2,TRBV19,ASSIKGGYNYGYT
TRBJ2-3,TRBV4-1,ASSQELRGFADTQY
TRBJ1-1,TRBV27,ASSARGGWNTEAF
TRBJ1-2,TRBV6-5,ASSHRDSVYT
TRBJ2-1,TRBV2,ASSGTSGSSYNEQF
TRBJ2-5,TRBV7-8,ASSLVYHETQY
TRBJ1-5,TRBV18,ASSPAAGGNQPQH
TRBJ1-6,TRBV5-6,ASSLAGTGFSPLH
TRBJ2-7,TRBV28,ASTQGQTYEQY
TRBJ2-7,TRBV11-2,ASSLDGGESSYEQY
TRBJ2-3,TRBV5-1,ASSLGGLPSTDTQY
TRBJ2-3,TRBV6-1,ASDSRPSKDTQY
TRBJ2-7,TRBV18,ASSMGLADYEQY
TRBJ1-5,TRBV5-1,ASSLNTGTQPQH
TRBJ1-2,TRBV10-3,ASRGEFDYGYT
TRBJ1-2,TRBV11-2,ASSLTYSNYGYT
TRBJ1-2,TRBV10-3,AIINPPSGYT
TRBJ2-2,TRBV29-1,SVPRESGELF
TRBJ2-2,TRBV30,AWTRDTYTGELF
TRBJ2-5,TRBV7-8,ASSPVSGGRGAQY
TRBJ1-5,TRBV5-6,ASSQGPGGNQPQH
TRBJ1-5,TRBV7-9,ASSPQGGGRVQPQH
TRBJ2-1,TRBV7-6,ASSVGTSVPNEQF
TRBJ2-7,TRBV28,ASSSPGTWEQY